The 15 T cell receptor beta chains below all came from one sample that was sequenced in a study of CD8 T cells in ankylosing spondylitis. MiXCR, run by TCRdb on the 5' RACE reads, gives a single entry per CDR3 protein. The profile shows more than 150,000 distinct CDR3 sequences, roughly 13% of them singletons. The source material was blood, either unsorted or a sorted T cell fraction (not recorded which). These receptors came from a male donor with ankylosing spondylitis or in good health (not recorded which).

This clonotype was observed a handful of times. The chain uses TRBV3-1 and TRBJ1-2; D call uncertain. Trimming shortened V by 2 bases and J by 4 bases, and 14 bases separated the two germline ends. There are 15 residues in the CDR3. CDR1 and CDR2 from the germline V gene are LGHDT and YNNKEL (reference sequence). CDR3 nucleotides: TGTGCCAGCAGCCAACCCGACCGGGGTGTCTATGGCTACACCTTC. Its protein product is CASSQPDRGVYGYTF.

In this sample, this clonotype turned up a few times. This chain joins TRBV12-3 or TRBV12-4 and TRBJ2-2, with TRBD1 identical over 9 bases. V dropped 7 bases and J dropped 1; count of bases not matched to a gene: 7. This CDR3 is 16 amino acids long. The CDR3 DNA is TGTGCCAGCAACCCGGACAGGGGCTTGAACACCGGGGAGCTGTTTTTT. It encodes CASNPDRGLNTGELFF.

This CDR3 is CASSLASGQVSSYEQYF. CDR3 in DNA: TGCGCCAGCAGCTTGGCTTCCGGACAGGTTAGCTCCTACGAGCAGTACTTC. The chain is built from TRBV5-1 and TRBJ2-7; TRBD1 agrees at 7 bases. J gave up 0 bases and V 0 bases, and 9 bases lay outside the gene matches. Germline V gives CDR1 SGHRS, CDR2 YFSETQ. The CDR3 is 17 amino acids.

J is TRBJ2-1 and V is TRBV24-1; TRBD2 matches 11 bases. The CDR3 has 16 amino acids. Germline V CDR1 and CDR2: KGHDR, SFDVKD. With V trimmed by 2 bases and J by 5 bases, 4 bases remained unmatched. The CDR3 protein is CATSDSTSGANNEQFF. CDR3 nucleotides: TGTGCCACCAGTGATTCGACTAGCGGGGCCAACAATGAGCAGTTCTTC.

The V call is TRBV29-1, the J call TRBJ2-5; maybe TRBD2 (6 bases). V dropped 7 bases and J dropped 5 bases, with 14 bases sitting between them. The V gene's germline CDR1 is SQVTM and CDR2 ANQGSEA. This CDR3 has 12 amino acids. This CDR3 reads CSAADYRETQYF. The DNA of the CDR3 is TGCAGCGCCGCGGACTACCGGGAGACCCAGTACTTC.

The V and J genes are TRBV3-1 and TRBJ2-7; D unresolved. Germline V gene lookup returns CDR1 LGHDT and CDR2 YNNKEL (reference sequence). V lost 4 bases, J lost 0 bases, and 7 bases lay in between. The CDR3 is made up of 13 amino acids. The CDR3, as DNA: TGTGCCAGCAGCCGGATGAGCTCCTACGAGCAGTACTTC. It codes for CASSRMSSYEQYF.

The chain uses TRBV5-1 and TRBJ1-4; D is unclear. V lost 4 bases to trimming and J lost 0 bases, with 7 bases between them. This CDR3 has 14 amino acids. Looked up from germline, CDR1 is SGHRS and CDR2 is YFSETQ. Written as DNA, the CDR3 is TGCGCCAGCAGCCCAGAGGCAACTAATGAAAAACTGTTTTTT. Translation: CASSPEATNEKLFF.

The chain couples TRBV2 to TRBJ2-3; 7 nucleotides align to TRBD2. Germline CDR1 reads SNHLY; CDR2 reads FYNNEI. The CDR3 length is 15 residues. Trimming cost V 4 bases and J 3 bases; bases outside gene matches: 7. CDR3: CASSGEAGLTDTQYF. The CDR3 coding sequence is TGTGCCAGCAGTGGGGAAGCGGGATTGACAGATACGCAGTATTTT. Using reference TRBV2 and TRBJ2-3 for the parts outside the CDR3, the full variable domain is EPEVTQTPSHQVTQMGQEVILRCVPISNHLYFYWYRQILGQKVEFLVSFYNNEISEKSEIFDDQFSVERPDGSNFTLKIRSTKLEDSAMYFCASSGEAGLTDTQYFGPGTRLTVL.

This clonotype occurred a few times. V usage is TRBV3-1 and J usage is TRBJ2-7, with D hard to call. This CDR3 has 14 amino acids. Germline-derived CDR1 and CDR2 are LGHDT and YNNKEL (reference sequence). V was pared by 4 bases and J by 1 base, with 11 bases between. In nucleotides, the CDR3 is TGTGCCAGCAGCCTTGGTTTACAGTCCTACGAGCAGTACTTC. This sequence encodes CASSLGLQSYEQYF.

The chain couples TRBV27 to TRBJ2-7; D might be TRBD1 (7 bases). Between the trimmed V and J ends, which lost 8 bases and 2 bases, there was a span of 31 bases. Germline V lookup: CDR1 MNHEY, CDR2 SMNVEV (reference sequence). The CDR3 is 19 residues long. The CDR3 bases are TGTGCCAGCGGAGGACAGGCGCCCAGGGGGGAGGCGTCGGCCTACGAGCAGTACTTC. It is translated as CASGGQAPRGEASAYEQYF.

The rearrangement uses TRBV5-1 and TRBJ2-1, with D perhaps TRBD2 (6 bases). Deletions cut 3 bases from V and 0 bases from J, with 16 bases between. Germline CDR1 SGHRS, CDR2 YFSETQ. CDR3 length equals 17 residues. The CDR3 reads CASSSSGLSPSYNEQFF. The CDR3 DNA reads as TGCGCCAGCAGCTCCTCCGGACTATCCCCCTCCTACAATGAGCAGTTCTTC.

The chain is built from TRBV2 and TRBJ2-7; 7 bases match TRBD1. Germline assignment: CDR1 SNHLY and CDR2 FYNNEI. This CDR3 spans 14 amino acids. V lost 3 bases, J lost 4 bases, and 6 bases stayed unmatched. CDR3 sequence: CASSDIRGRYEQYF. As DNA, the CDR3 is TGTGCCAGCAGTGATATAAGGGGGCGATACGAGCAGTACTTC.

This clonotype came up a few times. The chain couples TRBV2 to TRBJ2-7; D possibly corresponds to TRBD1 (6 bases). Germline CDR1 and CDR2: SNHLY and FYNNEI. The V and J ends lost 0 bases and 13 bases respectively, with 13 bases between them. The length of the CDR3 is 12 residues. As DNA, the CDR3 is TGTGCCAGCAGTGAAGCGGGGGCTAGGCAATACTTC. Its protein is CASSEAGARQYF. Variable domain in full (rest from reference TRBV2 and TRBJ2-7): EPEVTQTPSHQVTQMGQEVILRCVPISNHLYFYWYRQILGQKVEFLVSFYNNEISEKSEIFDDQFSVERPDGSNFTLKIRSTKLEDSAMYFCASSEAGARQYFGPGTRLTVT.

This clonotype has more than one count but fewer than ten. The V gene is TRBV5-1, the J gene TRBJ1-5; D not certain. The V and J ends lost 5 bases and 6 bases respectively, with 6 bases between them. The CDR3 has 11 residues. The germline gives CDR1 SGHRS, CDR2 YFSETQ. The DNA for the CDR3 is TGCGCCAGCAGAGGGATTCAGCCCCAGCATTTT. This codes for CASRGIQPQHF. Full variable domain (remainder filled in from reference TRBV5-1 and TRBJ1-5): KAGVTQTPRYLIKTRGQQVTLSCSPISGHRSVSWYQQTPGQGLQFLFEYFSETQRNKGNFPGRFSGRQFSNSRSEMNVSTLELGDSALYLCASRGIQPQHFGDGTRLSIL.

There are a few counts of this clonotype. V usage is TRBV6-1 and J usage is TRBJ2-7; D is uncertain. Germline V gives CDR1 MNHNS, CDR2 SASEGT. This CDR3 spans 9 amino acids. V dropped 10 bases and J dropped 0 bases, with 1 base sitting between them. CDR3 region: CATSYEQYF. DNA for the CDR3: TGTGCCACCTCCTACGAGCAGTACTTC.